These 17 T cell receptor beta chains were all obtained from the same sample, sequenced in a study of blood T cell repertoires in COVID-19. Libraries were prepared by immunoSEQ multiplex PCR; TCRdb keeps only in-frame clonotypes and omits some of them. The table has about 170,000 clones, roughly 78% seen once; the top ten hold around 19%. Input material: PBMCs or T cells enriched from blood (not recorded which). The receptor set was obtained from a woman aged 70 to 79 in a cohort exposed to, infected with or recovered from COVID-19 (not recorded which).

The chain uses TRBV7-8 and TRBJ2-1, with TRBD1 as a possible D gene (5 bases). Germline V gives CDR1 SGHVS, CDR2 FQNEAQ. The CDR3 has 15 amino acids. Trimming left V 1 base short and J 5 bases short, with 12 bases between. CDR3 DNA sequence: TGTGCCAGCAGCTTAGGACCGAGCAGGGACAATGAGCAGTTCTTC. It specifies CASSLGPSRDNEQFF.

This chain connects TRBV2 to TRBJ2-2, with 7 nucleotides matching TRBD2. The junction had 5 bases not matched to a gene; V was cut back by 4 bases and J by 6 bases. CDR1 and CDR2 from the germline V gene are SNHLY and FYNNEI. The CDR3 spans 14 residues. CDR3 nucleotide sequence: TGTGCCAGCAGTGCCAGGGAGGGGTCCGGGGAGCTGTTTTTT. Protein: CASSAREGSGELFF.

The rearrangement uses TRBV5-1 and TRBJ1-2, with 8 bases identical to TRBD1. The CDR3 length is 14 residues. Trimming cost V 2 bases and J 3 bases; bases outside gene matches: 3. The germline V gene encodes CDR1 SGHRS and CDR2 YFSETQ. CDR3 sequence reads: CASSFNRGDYGYTF. The CDR3 DNA reads TGCGCCAGCAGCTTTAACAGGGGGGACTATGGCTACACCTTC.

The gene calls are TRBV27 and TRBJ2-7; no firm D call. The V and J ends lost 1 base and 0 bases respectively, with 13 bases between them. The germline V gene encodes CDR1 MNHEY and CDR2 SMNVEV (reference sequence). The CDR3 is made up of 16 amino acids. CDR3 sequence (DNA): TGTGCCAGCAGTTTATTACCGGTATTACCCTCCTACGAGCAGTACTTC. Its protein product is CASSLLPVLPSYEQYF.

This clone was found a few times. This chain uses TRBV18 with TRBJ1-1; maybe TRBD1 (5 bases). From germline, CDR1 is KGHSH and CDR2 LQKENI. The CDR3 has 14 amino acids. Trimming left V 3 bases short and J 3 bases short, with 11 bases between. CDR3 sequence: CASSPPLGDTEAFF. The CDR3 DNA reads as TGTGCCAGCTCACCCCCTCTAGGGGACACTGAAGCTTTCTTT.

J is TRBJ1-1 and V is TRBV10-3; 7 bases map to TRBD1. Germline-derived CDR1 and CDR2 are ENHRY and SYGVKD. Trimming cost V 6 bases and J 9 bases; bases outside gene matches: 4. The CDR3 extends over 11 amino acids. CDR3: CAISGTAKAFF. The CDR3 region has the DNA TGTGCCATCAGCGGGACAGCAAAAGCTTTCTTT.

This chain joins TRBV21-1 and TRBJ2-7; TRBD2 is taken as the D call from the table, unchecked against the DNA. TRBV21-1 is noted as a pseudogene. The CDR3 is 18 amino acids. The CDR3 is CASSSGTRTSGSLYEQYF. As DNA, the CDR3 is TGTGCCAGCAGCTCCGGGACGAGGACTAGCGGGAGCCTCTACGAGCAGTACTTC.

With respect to this clone: Within the sample, other DNA sequences also encode this same CDR3. CDR3 protein: CASSLGGQPQHF. The CDR3 nucleotides are TGTGCCAGCAGTTTAGGCGGTCAGCCCCAGCATTTT. V gene TRBV28 combines with J gene TRBJ1-5; D unresolved. Germline assignment: CDR1 MDHEN and CDR2 SYDVKM. CDR3 length: 12 amino acids. The ends were cut back, 2 bases at V and 6 bases at J, with 5 bases in the middle.

This clone was detected only a few times. The V and J genes are TRBV18 and TRBJ2-7; 11 nucleotides match TRBD2. CDR3 length: 18 amino acids. With V trimmed by 5 bases and J by 6 bases, 18 bases remained unmatched. Germline V gene sequence: CDR1 KGHSH, CDR2 LQKENI. The CDR3 region is CASSTNQLAGVSSGEQYF. CDR3 nucleotides: TGTGCCAGCTCAACTAATCAACTAGCGGGAGTTTCTAGCGGCGAGCAGTACTTC.

This clone was recorded a few times. V is TRBV19 and J is TRBJ1-1; TRBD1 is a possible D gene (5 bases). The CDR3 contains 15 residues. Trimming pared 0 bases from V and 4 bases from J, leaving 12 bases between. Per germline, CDR1 LNHDA and CDR2 SQIVND (reference sequence). The CDR3 region is CASSIEHTGVTEAFF. CDR3 sequence (DNA): TGTGCCAGTAGTATAGAACATACGGGGGTCACTGAAGCTTTCTTT.

The chain has TRBV28 and TRBJ2-7; 10 nucleotides align to TRBD1. V was clipped by 7 bases and J by 4 bases; unmatched bases: 7. CDR1 is MDHEN, CDR2 SYDVKM, per germline. The length of the CDR3 is 14 residues. The CDR3 loop reads CASTPGQGVYEQYF. The CDR3 DNA reads TGTGCCAGCACCCCCGGACAGGGGGTTTACGAGCAGTACTTC.

The count of this clone is one. The chain's CDR3 is CASSPNGLGDQPQHF. The CDR3 bases are TGTGCCAGCTCCCCAAACGGGTTGGGAGATCAGCCCCAGCATTTT. The chain combines TRBV6-5 with TRBJ1-5, with D unclear. Germline CDR1 is MNHEY and CDR2 is SVGAGI. V lost 8 bases to trimming and J lost 5 bases, with 19 bases between them. This CDR3 is built from 15 residues.

The genes are TRBV2 and TRBJ2-7; D is perhaps TRBD2 (6 bases). The CDR3 is 14 residues long. Trimming pared 9 bases from V and 5 bases from J, leaving 20 bases between. CDR1 is SNHLY and CDR2 is FYNNEI in the germline V gene. As DNA, the CDR3 is TGTGCCAGTTGCTGGGGGGACGTCCGGGACGAGCAGTACTTC. Translating gives CASCWGDVRDEQYF.

V and J are TRBV3-1 (or the pseudogene TRBV3-2) and TRBJ1-6, with TRBD1 matching 7 bases. CDR3 length equals 15 residues. Germline V gene lookup returns CDR1 LGHDT and CDR2 YNNKEL (reference sequence). Trimming at V came to 4 bases and at J to 9 bases, leaving 9 bases not matched to a gene. The CDR3 DNA reads TGTGCCAGCAGCCTCGCAGGGGGGACGGCTTCACCCCTCCACTTT. Its translation: CASSLAGGTASPLHF.

V and J are TRBV27 and TRBJ2-1, with a tentative D call TRBD1 (5 bases). V lost 2 bases and J lost 5, with 13 bases in between. Germline V CDR1 and CDR2: MNHEY, SMNVEV (reference sequence). This CDR3 is 15 amino acids long. Here the CDR3 DNA reads TGTGCCAGCAGTTTAGGATCGGCAGGGAACAATGAGCAGTTCTTC. Its translation is CASSLGSAGNNEQFF.

J is TRBJ2-3 and V is TRBV7-3; D is unresolved. The CDR3 has 14 amino acids. In germline, CDR1 is SGHTA, CDR2 FQGTGA. V lost 2 bases and J lost 2, with 8 bases in between. The CDR3: CASSLAQNTDTQYF. For the CDR3, the DNA is TGTGCCAGCAGCTTAGCACAGAACACAGATACGCAGTATTTT.

The table lists this clone with a count of one. V gene TRBV7-2 combines with J gene TRBJ2-1, with D perhaps TRBD1 (5 bases). V was cut by 1 base and J by 10 bases, with 8 bases left in between. The CDR3 is 12 residues long. Germline V gives CDR1 SGHTA, CDR2 FQGNSA. The CDR3: CASSLGGREQFF. CDR3 coding DNA: TGTGCCAGCAGCTTAGGGGGCCGGGAGCAGTTCTTC.